This T cell receptor beta chain was recorded in a study of patients and donors after allogeneic stem cell transplantation. This clonotype has only a few counts. V lost 4 bases to trimming and J lost 1 base, with 14 bases between them. Germline V gene data show CDR1 as SGHKS and CDR2 as YYEKEE (reference sequence). The length of the CDR3 is 15 residues. MiXCR was run by TCRdb on the RT-PCR reads, yielding one entry per CDR3 protein. The table lists approximately 200,000 distinct CDR3 sequences, roughly an eighth of them singletons. The sequence was collected from a human donor who was either an allogeneic HSCT recipient or a stem cell or donor lymphocyte infusion donor (not recorded which). It is not recorded whose cells these are; they may come from a transplant donor. This rearrangement joins TRBV5-5 to TRBJ1-2, with D unresolved. The sample consisted of blood, either unsorted or a sorted T cell fraction (not recorded which). This CDR3 reads CASSPREQRNYGYTF. The CDR3 region has the DNA TGTGCCAGCAGCCCAAGGGAGCAACGTAACTATGGCTACACCTTC.